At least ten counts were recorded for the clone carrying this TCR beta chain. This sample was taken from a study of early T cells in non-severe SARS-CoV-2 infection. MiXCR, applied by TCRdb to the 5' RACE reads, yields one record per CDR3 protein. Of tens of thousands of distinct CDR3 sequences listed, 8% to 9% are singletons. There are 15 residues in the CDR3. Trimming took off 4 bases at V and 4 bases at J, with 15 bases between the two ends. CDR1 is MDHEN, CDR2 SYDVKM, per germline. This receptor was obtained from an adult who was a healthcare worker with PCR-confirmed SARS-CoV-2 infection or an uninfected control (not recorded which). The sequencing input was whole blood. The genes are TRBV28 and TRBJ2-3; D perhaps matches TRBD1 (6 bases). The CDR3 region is CASSSVGTGSDTQYF. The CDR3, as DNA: TGTGCCAGCAGTTCAGTCGGCACAGGGTCAGATACGCAGTATTTT. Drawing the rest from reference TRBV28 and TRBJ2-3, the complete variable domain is DVKVTQSSRYLVKRTGEKVFLECVQDMDHENMFWYRQDPGLGLRLIYFSYDVKMKEKGDIPEGYSVSREKKERFSLILESASTNQTSMYLCASSSVGTGSDTQYFGPGTRLTVL.